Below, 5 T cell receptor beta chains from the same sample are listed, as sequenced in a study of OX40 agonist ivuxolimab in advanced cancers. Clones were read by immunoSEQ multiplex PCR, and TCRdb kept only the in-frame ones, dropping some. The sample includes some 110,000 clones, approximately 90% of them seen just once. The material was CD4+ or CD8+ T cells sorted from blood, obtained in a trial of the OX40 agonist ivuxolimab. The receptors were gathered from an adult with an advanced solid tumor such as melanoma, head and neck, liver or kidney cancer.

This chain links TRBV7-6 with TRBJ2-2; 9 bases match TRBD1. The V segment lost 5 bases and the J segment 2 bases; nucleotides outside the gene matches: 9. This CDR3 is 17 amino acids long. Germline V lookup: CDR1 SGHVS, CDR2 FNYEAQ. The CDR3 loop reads CASSPPQGAPNTGELFF. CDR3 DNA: TGTGCCAGCAGCCCACCACAGGGGGCCCCAAACACCGGGGAGCTGTTTTTT.

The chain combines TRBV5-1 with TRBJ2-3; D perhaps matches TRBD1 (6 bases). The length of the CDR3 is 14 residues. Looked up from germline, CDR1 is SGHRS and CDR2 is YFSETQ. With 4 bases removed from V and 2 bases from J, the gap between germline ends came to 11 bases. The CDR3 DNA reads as TGCGCCAGCAGCGGGGGCGGAGACACAGATACGCAGTATTTT. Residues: CASSGGGDTDTQYF.

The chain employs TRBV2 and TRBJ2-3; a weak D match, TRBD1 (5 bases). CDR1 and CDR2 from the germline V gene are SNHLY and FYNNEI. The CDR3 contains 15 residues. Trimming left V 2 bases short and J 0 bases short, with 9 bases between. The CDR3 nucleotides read TGTGCCAGCAGTGAACAGGGCCCTAGCACAGATACGCAGTATTTT. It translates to CASSEQGPSTDTQYF.

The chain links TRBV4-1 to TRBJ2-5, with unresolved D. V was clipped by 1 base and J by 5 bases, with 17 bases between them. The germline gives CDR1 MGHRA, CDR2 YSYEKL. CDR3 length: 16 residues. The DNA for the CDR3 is TGCGCCAGCAGCCAAGTAGAGTCCGGCTTGGGGGAGACCCAGTACTTC. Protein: CASSQVESGLGETQYF.

The CDR3 bases are TGTGCCAGCAGCTTAGGGCCCTATGGGACTGAAGCTTTCTTT. Protein sequence: CASSLGPYGTEAFF. V and J are TRBV7-9 and TRBJ1-1; no firm D call. V dropped 1 base and J dropped 5 bases, with 11 bases sitting between them. Germline CDR1 reads SEHNR; CDR2 reads FQNEAQ (reference sequence). The CDR3 covers 14 residues.